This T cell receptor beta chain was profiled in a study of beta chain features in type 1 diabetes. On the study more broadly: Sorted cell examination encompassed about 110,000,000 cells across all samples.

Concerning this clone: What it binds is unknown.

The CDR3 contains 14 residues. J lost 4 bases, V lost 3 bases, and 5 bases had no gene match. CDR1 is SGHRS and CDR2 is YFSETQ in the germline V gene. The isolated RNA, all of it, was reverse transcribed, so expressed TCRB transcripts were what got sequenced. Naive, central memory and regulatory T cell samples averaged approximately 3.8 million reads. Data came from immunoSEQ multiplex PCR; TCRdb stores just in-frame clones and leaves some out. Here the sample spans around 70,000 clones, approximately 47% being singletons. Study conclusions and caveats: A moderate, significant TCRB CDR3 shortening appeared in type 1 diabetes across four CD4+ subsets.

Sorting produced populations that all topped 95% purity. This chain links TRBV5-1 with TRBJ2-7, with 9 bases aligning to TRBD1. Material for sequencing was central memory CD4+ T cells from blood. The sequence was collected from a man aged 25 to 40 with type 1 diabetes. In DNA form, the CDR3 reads TGCGCCAGCAGCTCGGGACAGGGAGAATACGAGCAGTACTTC. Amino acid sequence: CASSSGQGEYEQYF.